The 27 T cell receptor beta chains given below trace back to one sample, sequenced in a study of blood T cells in healthy people across ages. Next came a second PCR, run for roughly 6 to 11 cycles, which used a sample-barcoded 5' primer along with a J-beta primer mix. TCRdb re-derived calls from the 5' RACE reads in MiXCR, one entry per CDR3 protein. This table holds under 800,000 distinct CDR3 sequences, roughly 44% found once. Sequencing was carried out using blood. These receptors originate from a woman in her sixties in good health.

This clonotype was recorded at least ten times. This chain joins TRBV7-9 and TRBJ2-5; D remains unclear. The germline CDR1 and CDR2 sequences are SEHNR and FQNEAQ (reference sequence). There are 12 residues in the CDR3. V lost 2 bases and J 2 bases, leaving 3 bases between the germline ends. The CDR3: CASSLMQETQYF. The DNA for the CDR3 is TGTGCCAGCAGCTTAATGCAAGAGACCCAGTACTTC.

This clonotype was observed a handful of times. The chain links TRBV5-1 to TRBJ1-1, with a tentative D call TRBD1 (6 bases). Trimming removed 2 bases from V and 5 bases from J, with 19 bases in between. Germline V lookup: CDR1 SGHRS, CDR2 YFSETQ. CDR3 length: 16 residues. CDR3 residues: CASSLMAGESGTEAFF. CDR3 sequence (DNA): TGCGCCAGCAGCTTAATGGCAGGGGAATCGGGGACTGAAGCTTTCTTT.

The chain uses TRBV20-1 and TRBJ1-4, with 8 nucleotides matching TRBD1. The CDR3 runs to 15 residues. V lost 6 bases and J lost 3; bases outside the gene matches: 9. CDR1 and CDR2 (germline): DFQATT, SNEGSKA (reference sequence). The CDR3 nucleotides read TGCAGTGCCGCGGACAGGGTGGGAGCTAATGAAAAACTGTTTTTT. This codes for CSAADRVGANEKLFF.

The chain joins TRBV12-3 or TRBV12-4 to TRBJ2-7, with 12 bases aligning to TRBD2. CDR3 length: 17 amino acids. Trimming took 3 bases from V and 1 from J; bases not matched to a gene: 7. CDR3 in amino acids: CASSLSGLAGRSYEQYF. Written as DNA, the CDR3 is TGTGCCAGCAGTTTGAGCGGACTAGCGGGAAGGTCCTACGAGCAGTACTTC.

About this clonotype itself: A much more abundant neighbour one base away suggests this may be a read error. The V call is TRBV6-2 or TRBV6-3, the J call TRBJ2-7; 7 bases are a match to TRBD1. The assigned J gene may be wrong: the sequence end matches TRBJ2-5 better. The germline V gene encodes CDR1 MNHEY and CDR2 SVGEGT. The CDR3 consists of 14 residues. The CDR3, as DNA: TGTGCCAGCATCCAAGGGACAGATCAAGAGACCCAGTACTTC. The encoded protein is CASIQGTDQETQYF.

The V and J genes are TRBV7-2 and TRBJ2-4, with a tentative D call TRBD2 (5 bases). The J call is doubtful: the DNA matches TRBJ2-7 better. CDR1 is SGHTA and CDR2 is FQGNSA in the germline V gene. The CDR3 is made up of 14 amino acids. The CDR3 loop is CASSFYGMYYEQYF. For the CDR3, the DNA is TGTGCCAGCAGCTTCTACGGGATGTACTACGAGCAGTACTTC.

In the case of this clonotype: Sequence at one end of the junction differs from germline and may be a read error. V gene TRBV5-1 combines with J gene TRBJ2-1; a possible D gene is TRBD2 (7 bases). This CDR3 is built from 15 residues. Looked up from germline, CDR1 is SGHRS and CDR2 is YFSETQ. This CDR3 is CASSLGGGAGNEQFF. The CDR3, as DNA: TGTGCCAGCAGTTTGGGAGGGGGGGCGGGCAATGAGCAGTTCTTC.

The chain links TRBV9 to TRBJ1-6; 8 nucleotides match TRBD1. This CDR3 contains 15 residues. Germline loops: CDR1 SGDLS, CDR2 YYNGEE. V gave up 0 bases and J gave up 4 bases; unmatched junction bases: 0. The CDR3 loop is CASSVGQGYNSPLHF. Written as DNA, the CDR3 is TGTGCCAGCAGCGTAGGACAGGGGTATAATTCACCCCTCCACTTT.

V usage is TRBV4-3 and J usage is TRBJ2-5; perhaps TRBD2 as D (5 bases). The DNA end lines up better with TRBJ2-1; the J call may be wrong. The V gene's germline CDR1 is LGHNA and CDR2 YSLEER. CDR3 size: 17 residues. DNA for the CDR3: TGCGCCAGCAGCAGGTCCGCATCGGGATCGTACCAAGAGACCCAGTTCTTC. Translated: CASSRSASGSYQETQFF.

This clonotype has a handful of counts. The chain couples TRBV27 to TRBJ2-1; TRBD1 agrees at 8 bases. V was clipped by 5 bases and J by 7 bases; unmatched bases: 13. This CDR3 region has 16 residues. CDR1 MNHEY and CDR2 SMNVEV come from the germline V gene (reference sequence). CDR3 in DNA: TGTGCCAGCAGTCTCCCGACAGGGGATTTAGTTAATGAGCAGTTCTTC. Translated: CASSLPTGDLVNEQFF.

In regard to this clonotype: At one end, the junction sequence differs from germline, possibly due to a read error. The chain couples TRBV2 to TRBJ1-1, with TRBD1 matching over 7 bases. The germline V gene has CDR1 SNHLY and CDR2 FYNNEI. CDR3 length equals 14 residues. The CDR3 spells CAGSSRGVNTEAFF. In DNA form, the CDR3 reads TGTGCCGGCAGCTCCAGGGGGGTGAACACTGAAGCTTTCTTT.

Points on this clonotype: An end of the junction does not agree with germline; a read error may underlie this. The V gene is TRBV7-8, the J gene TRBJ2-7; weak D call: TRBD1 (5 bases). Matching the DNA end better, TRBJ2-5 makes the J call doubtful. Germline assignment: CDR1 SGHVS and CDR2 FQNEAQ. The CDR3 sequence is 14 residues long. CDR3: CANSLIRGTETQYF. In DNA form, the CDR3 reads TGTGCCAACAGCTTAATAAGGGGAACGGAGACCCAGTACTTC.

As regards this clonotype: Relative to the germline gene, one junction end is altered; a read error may explain this. V gene TRBV7-9 combines with J gene TRBJ2-4; tentatively, D is TRBD1 (5 bases). CDR3 length: 15 residues. Germline CDR1 and CDR2: SEHNR and FQNEAQ (reference sequence). CDR3 in amino acids: CASSLDTLQENTQYF. The CDR3 DNA sequence: TGTGCCAGCAGCTTAGACACACTACAGGAAAACACTCAGTACTTC.

The chain couples TRBV7-2 to TRBJ2-5; TRBD2 aligns across 11 bases. This CDR3 has 17 amino acids. V dropped 1 base and J dropped 1; count of bases not matched to a gene: 5. CDR1 and CDR2 (germline): SGHTA, FQGNSA. CDR3 sequence (DNA): TGTGCCAGCAGCTTAGTTGGTAGCGGGGGGGCCCAAGAGACCCAGTACTTC. Protein product: CASSLVGSGGAQETQYF.

The rearrangement joins TRBV7-9 to TRBJ2-1; D gene unclear. Deletions cut 0 bases from V and 4 bases from J, with 4 bases between. The CDR3 is made up of 13 amino acids. Per germline, CDR1 SEHNR and CDR2 FQNEAQ (reference sequence). The CDR3 DNA reads TGTGCCAGCAGCTTAGCCATATACAATGAGCAGTTCTTC. Translating gives CASSLAIYNEQFF.

V and J are TRBV7-2 and TRBJ1-4; D unresolved. V lost 5 bases to trimming and J lost 8 bases, with 12 bases between them. Germline CDR1 SGHTA, CDR2 FQGNSA. The CDR3 has 13 residues. The CDR3 nucleotides read TGTGCCAGCAGCCAGGACGTATACGAAAAACTGTTTTTT. Translation gives CASSQDVYEKLFF.

V gene TRBV12-3 or TRBV12-4 combines with J gene TRBJ2-3; TRBD1 aligns across 10 bases. With V trimmed by 7 bases and J by 4 bases, 8 bases remained unmatched. This CDR3 is 15 amino acids long. The CDR3 is CASTSGQGDSDTQYF. The CDR3 DNA is TGTGCCAGCACCTCCGGACAGGGGGACTCAGATACGCAGTATTTT.

A word on this clonotype: A read error may be the cause here, since a much bigger clone is one base away. The V and J genes are TRBV12-3 or TRBV12-4 and TRBJ2-1, with TRBD1 as a possible D gene (6 bases). The CDR3 is made up of 13 amino acids. CDR3 amino acids: CASSPTGSNGQFF. The CDR3 DNA follows: TGTGCCAGCAGTCCGACAGGTTCCAATGGGCAGTTCTTC.

The V call is TRBV12-3 or TRBV12-4, the J call TRBJ2-6; D uncertain. This CDR3 has 15 amino acids. V shed 4 bases and J shed 1 base, with 8 bases lying between them. The chain's CDR3 is CASSSGWSGANVLTF. CDR3 coding DNA: TGTGCCAGCAGTTCCGGGTGGTCTGGGGCCAACGTCCTGACTTTC.

Ten or more counts support this clonotype. The chain combines TRBV29-1 with TRBJ2-3, with no clear D. The CDR3 length is 12 residues. V was pared by 0 bases and J by 3 bases, with 4 bases between. Germline V gene data show CDR1 as SQVTM and CDR2 as ANQGSEA. Written as DNA, the CDR3 is TGCAGCGTTGAAGACCAGACAGATACGCAGTATTTT. This translates into CSVEDQTDTQYF.

The V and J genes are TRBV12-3 or TRBV12-4 and TRBJ1-1, with TRBD1 identical over 10 bases. After removal of 4 bases from V and 5 bases from J, the junction contained 4 bases not matched to a gene. The CDR3 is made up of 14 amino acids. CDR3 amino acids: CASSSDRGPTEAFF. CDR3 DNA sequence: TGTGCCAGCAGTTCTGACAGGGGGCCGACTGAAGCTTTCTTT.

The table lists this clonotype with a count of one. As DNA, the CDR3 is TGTGCCAGCGGACGGGTAGGGGACATTCAGTACTTC. Amino acids: CASGRVGDIQYF. This sequence joins TRBV27 and TRBJ2-4; perhaps TRBD1 as D (5 bases). Looked up from germline, CDR1 is MNHEY and CDR2 is SMNVEV (reference sequence). This CDR3 has 12 residues. V was pared by 8 bases and J by 8 bases, with 13 bases between.

This chain joins TRBV29-1 and TRBJ1-2, with TRBD1 matching over 9 bases. The CDR3 loop spans 16 amino acids. Germline CDR1 reads SQVTM; CDR2 reads ANQGSEA. V gave up 4 bases and J gave up 12 bases; unmatched junction bases: 21. The CDR3 loop reads CSVVGDRALSAQGNTF. DNA for the CDR3: TGCAGCGTTGTAGGGGACAGGGCTTTGAGTGCCCAAGGCAACACCTTC. Full variable domain (missing parts from reference TRBV29-1 and TRBJ1-2): SAVISQKPSRDICQRGTSLTIQCQVDSQVTMMFWYRQQPGQSLTLIATANQGSEATYESGFVIDKFPISRPNLTFSTLTVSNMSPEDSSIYLCSVVGDRALSAQGNTFGSGTRLTVV.

In its sample, this clonotype was seen many times. The J gene is TRBJ2-7, the V gene TRBV12-3 or TRBV12-4; 12 bases agree with TRBD1. The CDR3 spans 15 residues. The junction had 3 bases not matched to a gene; V was cut back by 2 bases and J by 4 bases. This CDR3 reads CASSLPGQGAYEQYF. The CDR3 DNA follows: TGTGCCAGCAGTTTACCGGGACAGGGGGCGTACGAGCAGTACTTC.

This clonotype was counted many times. The chain joins TRBV25-1 to TRBJ2-5, with D possibly TRBD2 on 5 matching bases. V was cut by 1 base and J by 2 bases, with 17 bases left in between. Germline V gene data show CDR1 as MGHDK and CDR2 as SYGVNS. The CDR3 is made up of 17 amino acids. This chain's CDR3 is CASSEFRGSPQQETQYF. The CDR3 bases are TGTGCCAGCAGTGAATTCCGAGGGTCCCCCCAACAAGAGACCCAGTACTTC.

The chain links TRBV24-1 to TRBJ2-1; D gene unclear. The CDR3 is 17 amino acids. V was clipped by 0 bases and J by 3 bases, with 14 bases between them. Germline assignment: CDR1 KGHDR and CDR2 SFDVKD. CDR3 amino acids: CATSDLRLEANYNEQFF. DNA of the CDR3: TGTGCCACCAGTGATTTGCGGCTAGAAGCTAACTACAATGAGCAGTTCTTC.

The V gene is TRBV12-3 or TRBV12-4, the J gene TRBJ1-2; maybe TRBD1 (5 bases). Trimming left V 8 bases short and J 2 bases short, with 12 bases between. This CDR3 spans 13 amino acids. The CDR3 DNA sequence: TGTGCCAGCTCTTCGGACATAAACTATGGCTACACCTTC. Translating gives CASSSDINYGYTF.